The 21 T cell receptor beta chains below were found in one sample sequenced in a study of control samples from healthy donors and cancer patients. Profiling relied on immunoSEQ multiplex PCR, and the TCRdb table lists in-frame clones only, not all of them. The sample holds 170,000 or so clones; 90% to 95% are singletons and the top ten take roughly 1.3%. The sample taken for sequencing was blood. Every receptor here comes from a woman under 30 in good health.

The J gene is TRBJ2-3, the V gene TRBV5-1; D is uncertain. V was cut by 0 bases and J by 2 bases, with 7 bases left in between. The CDR3 has 14 residues. Looked up from germline, CDR1 is SGHRS and CDR2 is YFSETQ. Here the CDR3 DNA reads TGCGCCAGCAGCTTGGGCCCTAACACAGATACGCAGTATTTT. This encodes CASSLGPNTDTQYF.

This clone was observed a single time. CDR3 amino acids: CATSRDTGGINSPLHF. The CDR3, as DNA: TGTGCCACCAGCAGAGATACAGGGGGAATCAATTCACCCCTCCACTTT. The rearrangement uses TRBV15 and TRBJ1-6, with TRBD1 identical over 8 bases. Germline CDR1 is LNHNV and CDR2 is YYDKDF (reference sequence). CDR3 length equals 16 residues. V lost 0 bases to trimming and J lost 7 bases; unmatched junction nucleotides: 5.

The chain is built from TRBV6-4 and TRBJ1-5; D is ambiguous. With 2 bases removed from V and 4 bases from J, the gap between germline ends came to 6 bases. The CDR3 has 13 amino acids. Germline CDR1 reads MRHNA; CDR2 reads SNTAGT. The CDR3 sequence: CASSDGINQPQHF. The CDR3 region has the DNA TGTGCCAGCAGTGACGGAATTAATCAGCCCCAGCATTTT.

This clone was seen just once. The chain uses TRBV9 and TRBJ1-1, with TRBD1 matching over 9 bases. The CDR3 is 16 residues long. Germline CDR1 and CDR2: SGDLS and YYNGEE. After removal of 2 bases from V and 0 bases from J, the junction contained 5 bases not matched to a gene. The CDR3 nucleotides read TGTGCCAGCAGCGTTACAGGGGGCCCTTTGAACACTGAAGCTTTCTTT. Protein product: CASSVTGGPLNTEAFF. The full variable domain, with the rest looked up from reference TRBV9 and TRBJ1-1, is DSGVTQTPKHLITATGQRVTLRCSPRSGDLSVYWYQQSLDQGLQFLIQYYNGEERAKGNILERFSAQQFPDLHSELNLSSLELGDSALYFCASSVTGGPLNTEAFFGQGTRLTVV.

This rearrangement joins TRBV6-2 or TRBV6-3 to TRBJ2-2, with D unresolved. The CDR3 is 16 residues long. V was cut by 3 bases and J by 4 bases, with 15 bases left in between. In germline, CDR1 is MNHEY, CDR2 SVGEGT. CDR3 sequence: CASSYSPIVSTGELFF. Written as DNA, the CDR3 is TGTGCCAGCAGTTATTCCCCCATAGTAAGCACCGGGGAGCTGTTTTTT.

CDR3 sequence (DNA): TGTGCCATCAGTGAGGCGGAGGGAATGGCTAGCGGCTACACCTTC. This encodes CAISEAEGMASGYTF. This chain connects TRBV10-3 to TRBJ1-2; no reliable D call. Trimming removed 2 bases from V and 8 bases from J, with 18 bases in between. CDR1 ENHRY and CDR2 SYGVKD come from the germline V gene. This CDR3 comprises 15 residues.

The chain combines TRBV6-6 with TRBJ2-7; D possibly corresponds to TRBD1 (6 bases). CDR1 MNHNY and CDR2 SVGAGI come from the germline V gene (reference sequence). The CDR3 extends over 15 amino acids. The V and J ends lost 6 bases and 1 base respectively, with 16 bases between them. As DNA, the CDR3 is TGTGCCAGCAGCTACAGGGATAAAACATCCTACGAGCAGTACTTC. The encoded protein is CASSYRDKTSYEQYF.

The chain joins TRBV28 to TRBJ1-5, with 8 nucleotides matching TRBD1. V shed 2 bases, J shed 7 bases, and the junction held 1 base outside the gene matches. This CDR3 is built from 13 residues. Germline V gene data show CDR1 as MDHEN and CDR2 as SYDVKM. Written as DNA, the CDR3 is TGTGCCAGCAGTTTACAGGGGGCCCAGCCCCAGCATTTT. As protein: CASSLQGAQPQHF. The whole variable domain, remainder taken from reference TRBV28 and TRBJ1-5, is DVKVTQSSRYLVKRTGEKVFLECVQDMDHENMFWYRQDPGLGLRLIYFSYDVKMKEKGDIPEGYSVSREKKERFSLILESASTNQTSMYLCASSLQGAQPQHFGDGTRLSIL.

V gene TRBV6-5 combines with J gene TRBJ1-6, with 9 bases fitting TRBD1. Per the germline V gene, CDR1 is MNHEY and CDR2 is SVGAGI. V was clipped by 6 bases and J by 10 bases; unmatched bases: 7. The CDR3 runs to 14 residues. The CDR3, as DNA: TGTGCCAGCAGCCTAACAGGGGGCAGGTCACCCCTCCACTTT. Translation gives CASSLTGGRSPLHF.

The DNA of the CDR3 is TGTGCCAGCAGCTTGAGGGTAGCGGGAACCTACGAGCAGTACTTC. It is translated as CASSLRVAGTYEQYF. The chain combines TRBV5-5 with TRBJ2-7; the match to TRBD2 covers 8 bases. The CDR3 extends over 15 amino acids. Germline lookup yields CDR1 SGHKS and CDR2 YYEKEE (reference sequence). V gave up 1 base and J gave up 2 bases; unmatched junction bases: 5.

The chain links TRBV9 to TRBJ2-7; TRBD1 agrees at 9 bases. V was pared by 0 bases and J by 5 bases, with 6 bases of the junction left unmatched. Per the germline V gene, CDR1 is SGDLS and CDR2 is YYNGEE. The CDR3 extends over 15 amino acids. In nucleotides, the CDR3 is TGTGCCAGCAGCGTAGGCGGGACAGGGAGCCACGAGCAGTACTTC. Translating it yields CASSVGGTGSHEQYF.

V usage is TRBV28 and J usage is TRBJ2-7; D not resolved. Germline CDR1 and CDR2: MDHEN and SYDVKM. This CDR3 has 14 residues. V lost 7 bases and J lost 4, with 17 bases in between. As DNA, the CDR3 is TGTGCCAGCACCCTCGAACACTTCGGGTACGAGCAGTACTTC. Residues: CASTLEHFGYEQYF.

The chain couples TRBV9 to TRBJ1-1; 7 nucleotides align to TRBD1. Germline CDR1 reads SGDLS; CDR2 reads YYNGEE. The CDR3 is 13 amino acids. J gave up 4 bases and V 4 bases, and 4 bases lay outside the gene matches. CDR3 nucleotide sequence: TGTGCCAGCAGCACTACAGGGGCCACTGAAGCTTTCTTT. It yields the protein CASSTTGATEAFF.

The CDR3 loop is CASSYTSGSADTGELFF. In nucleotides, the CDR3 is TGTGCCAGCAGTTATACCAGCGGGAGCGCCGACACCGGGGAGCTGTTTTTT. V and J are TRBV6-2 or TRBV6-3 and TRBJ2-2; 8 nucleotides match TRBD2. Per the germline V gene, CDR1 is MNHEY and CDR2 is SVGEGT. V shed 3 bases, J shed 3 bases, and the junction held 9 bases outside the gene matches. This CDR3 is 17 amino acids long.

V gene TRBV19 combines with J gene TRBJ1-1; perhaps TRBD1 as D (5 bases). Trimming left V 5 bases short and J 6 bases short, with 13 bases between. In germline, CDR1 is LNHDA, CDR2 SQIVND (reference sequence). CDR3 length: 13 amino acids. The DNA for the CDR3 is TGTGCCAGTAGTCTGCAGGGTCCACCTGAAGCTTTCTTT. Its translation: CASSLQGPPEAFF.

This rearrangement joins TRBV6-2 or TRBV6-3 to TRBJ1-6; 11 bases are shared with TRBD1. Per the germline V gene, CDR1 is MNHEY and CDR2 is SVGEGT. The CDR3 length is 13 residues. Unmatched junction bases numbered 6, after V lost 6 bases and J lost 14 bases. The CDR3 reads CASSGQGAVALHF. CDR3 sequence (DNA): TGTGCCAGCAGCGGACAGGGGGCAGTAGCCCTCCACTTT.

V is TRBV6-2 or TRBV6-3 and J is TRBJ1-1, with a weak D call TRBD1 (5 bases). Germline V lookup: CDR1 MNHEY, CDR2 SVGEGT. The CDR3 covers 13 residues. Trimming took 6 bases from V and 2 from J, leaving 10 bases between them. CDR3 sequence: CASRYDRNTEAFF. The DNA of the CDR3 is TGTGCCAGCAGGTACGACAGAAACACTGAAGCTTTCTTT.

J is TRBJ2-7 and V is TRBV5-6; 9 bases are shared with TRBD1. This CDR3 is built from 16 residues. CDR1 SGHDT and CDR2 YYEEEE come from the germline V gene. Trimming cost V 1 base and J 2 bases; bases outside gene matches: 7. CDR3 nucleotides: TGTGCCAGCAGCTTGCCCAGGACAGGGGATACCTACGAGCAGTACTTC. Translated: CASSLPRTGDTYEQYF.

The chain combines TRBV5-6 with TRBJ2-3; D gene ambiguous. The germline gives CDR1 SGHDT, CDR2 YYEEEE. The V and J ends lost 3 bases and 4 bases respectively, with 15 bases between them. The CDR3 contains 15 residues. DNA of the CDR3: TGTGCCAGCAGCTCGTTCGCCCGATCGGCAGATACGCAGTATTTT. The encoded protein is CASSSFARSADTQYF.

This chain uses TRBV28 with TRBJ2-7; possibly TRBD1 for D (6 bases). Per the germline V gene, CDR1 is MDHEN and CDR2 is SYDVKM. The CDR3 covers 15 residues. V gave up 7 bases and J gave up 6 bases, with 22 bases separating them. Here the CDR3 reads CASTFRLRGTGEQYF. In DNA, the CDR3 is TGTGCCAGCACCTTCCGACTCAGGGGCACCGGCGAGCAGTACTTC.

V and J are TRBV7-3 and TRBJ2-3; 9 nucleotides line up with TRBD2. Germline loops: CDR1 SGHTA, CDR2 FQGTGA. V shed 1 base and J 5 bases; nucleotides not matched to a gene: 16. The CDR3 covers 19 residues. The DNA of the CDR3 is TGTGCCAGCAGCTTAAATCCCTTCGGGGCGGGGGGGCAAAGAGATACGCAGTATTTT. Amino acid sequence: CASSLNPFGAGGQRDTQYF.